A selection of T cell receptor beta chains follows, all from one sample in a study of T cell responses to AZD1222 COVID-19 vaccine. The data were produced by immunoSEQ multiplex PCR, yet TCRdb's version contains in-frame clones alone and is incomplete. In the table there are around 130,000 clones, around 89% of which are singletons. The specimen comprised peripheral blood, sampled 28 days after the second AZD1222 dose. The receptors derive from an adult who received the AZD1222 COVID-19 vaccine. Each CDR3 is given with its conserved first and last residue. D genes are given only for firm matches. Clone size is not always given. Where it is, it says once, few, many or a class for expanded clones.

D gene: -; V gene: TRBV13; J gene: TRBJ2-2; CDR3 length: 13; clone size: medium-sized; CDR3 DNA: TGTGCCAGCAGCTTATCAGGGGCTGGGGAGCTGTTTTTT; CDR3 protein: CASSLSGAGELFF
D gene: -; V gene: TRBV11-2; J gene: TRBJ1-5; CDR3 length: 17; clone size: -; CDR3 DNA: TGTGCCAGCAGCCTAGAGGGGGGGGCCCTAAACAATCAGCCCCAGCATTTT; CDR3 protein: CASSLEGGALNNQPQHF
D gene: -; V gene: TRBV2; J gene: TRBJ1-1; CDR3 length: 13; clone size: -; CDR3 DNA: TGTGCCAGCAGTGATGGGGAGGTAACTGAAGCTTTCTTT; CDR3 protein: CASSDGEVTEAFF
D gene: -; V gene: TRBV25-1; J gene: TRBJ1-3; CDR3 length: 13; clone size: -; CDR3 DNA: TGTGCCAGCAGTGAACAGGGTAGAAACACCATATATTTT; CDR3 protein: CASSEQGRNTIYF
D gene: -; V gene: TRBV5-1; J gene: TRBJ1-1; CDR3 length: 14; clone size: -; CDR3 DNA: TGCGCCAGCAGCTTGGGGGGACCGAACACTGAAGCTTTCTTT; CDR3 protein: CASSLGGPNTEAFF
D gene: TRBD2; V gene: TRBV7-2; J gene: TRBJ2-1; CDR3 length: 15; clone size: -; CDR3 DNA: TGTGCCAGCAGCTTAGACCCTAGCGGTTGGAATGAGCAGTTCTTC; CDR3 protein: CASSLDPSGWNEQFF
D gene: TRBD1; V gene: TRBV7-3; J gene: TRBJ1-2; CDR3 length: 17; clone size: -; CDR3 DNA: TGTGCCAGCAGCTTAACTGGGACAGGGATTCGTGGCTATGGCTACACCTTC; CDR3 protein: CASSLTGTGIRGYGYTF
D gene: TRBD1; V gene: TRBV5-6; J gene: TRBJ2-7; CDR3 length: 14; clone size: once; CDR3 DNA: TGTGCCAGCAGCTCCGGACAGGGAGGAGGGGAGCAGTACTTC; CDR3 protein: CASSSGQGGGEQYF
D gene: -; V gene: TRBV6-2/TRBV6-3; J gene: TRBJ2-1; CDR3 length: 15; clone size: -; CDR3 DNA: TGTGCCAGCAGTCTGCTCAGGGGTACCTACAATGAGCAGTTCTTC; CDR3 protein: CASSLLRGTYNEQFF
D gene: -; V gene: TRBV19; J gene: TRBJ2-2; CDR3 length: 16; clone size: -; CDR3 DNA: TGTGCCAGTAGCGTCCCGGGGACGAGGAACACCGGGGAGCTGTTTTTT; CDR3 protein: CASSVPGTRNTGELFF
D gene: -; V gene: TRBV28; J gene: TRBJ1-5; CDR3 length: 12; clone size: -; CDR3 DNA: TGTGCCAGCAGTTTTGACGGTCAGCCCCAGCATTTT; CDR3 protein: CASSFDGQPQHF
D gene: -; V gene: TRBV27; J gene: TRBJ2-2; CDR3 length: 17; clone size: -; CDR3 DNA: TGTGCCAGCAGTAGGCTTCCGCCCATTACAAACACCGGGGAGCTGTTTTTT; CDR3 protein: CASSRLPPITNTGELFF
D gene: TRBD1; V gene: TRBV20-1; J gene: TRBJ2-1; CDR3 length: 11; clone size: -; CDR3 DNA: TGCAGCCAAATGACAGGGTATGAGCAGTTCTTC; CDR3 protein: CSQMTGYEQFF
D gene: TRBD1; V gene: TRBV28; J gene: TRBJ1-2; CDR3 length: 16; clone size: -; CDR3 DNA: TGTGCCAGCAGTTTATGGAGGACAGGAGGCGGCTATGGCTACACCTTC; CDR3 protein: CASSLWRTGGGYGYTF
D gene: -; V gene: TRBV27; J gene: TRBJ1-6; CDR3 length: 16; clone size: -; CDR3 DNA: TGTGCCAGCCATAGTCCGACTAGGGGGGGGAATTCACCCCTCCACTTT; CDR3 protein: CASHSPTRGGNSPLHF
D gene: -; V gene: TRBV3-1/TRBV3-2; J gene: TRBJ1-1; CDR3 length: 13; clone size: -; CDR3 DNA: TGTGCCAGCAGCCCAGGGGTGAACACTGAAGCTTTCTTT; CDR3 protein: CASSPGVNTEAFF
D gene: -; V gene: TRBV7-9; J gene: TRBJ1-1; CDR3 length: 14; clone size: -; CDR3 DNA: TGTGCCAGCACCGACAGCATAACGAACACTGAAGCTTTCTTT; CDR3 protein: CASTDSITNTEAFF
D gene: TRBD2; V gene: TRBV5-1; J gene: TRBJ2-7; CDR3 length: 15; clone size: -; CDR3 DNA: TGCGCCAGCAGCTCTGTGACTAGCGGGAGTTACGAGCAGTACTTC; CDR3 protein: CASSSVTSGSYEQYF
D gene: TRBD2; V gene: TRBV3-1/TRBV3-2; J gene: TRBJ2-1; CDR3 length: 17; clone size: -; CDR3 DNA: TGTGCCAGCAGCCAAGATCTCGGGACTAGCGGGGACAATGAGCAGTTCTTC; CDR3 protein: CASSQDLGTSGDNEQFF
D gene: -; V gene: TRBV7-8; J gene: TRBJ1-6; CDR3 length: 15; clone size: few; CDR3 DNA: TGTGCCAGCAGCCCGACGAGCTCCTATAATTCACCCCTCCACTTT; CDR3 protein: CASSPTSSYNSPLHF
D gene: -; V gene: TRBV7-8; J gene: TRBJ1-1; CDR3 length: 15; clone size: -; CDR3 DNA: TGTGCCAGCTCCACCGGCGGATTAAAGAACACTGAAGCTTTCTTT; CDR3 protein: CASSTGGLKNTEAFF
D gene: -; V gene: TRBV5-1; J gene: TRBJ2-2; CDR3 length: 15; clone size: once; CDR3 DNA: TGCGCCAGCAGCTTGGTTGGAGCGAACACCGGGGAGCTGTTTTTT; CDR3 protein: CASSLVGANTGELFF
D gene: TRBD1; V gene: TRBV9; J gene: TRBJ2-7; CDR3 length: 15; clone size: -; CDR3 DNA: TGTGCCAGCAGCTTAACCGGGACAGGGAATCGAGAGCAGTACTTC; CDR3 protein: CASSLTGTGNREQYF
D gene: -; V gene: TRBV6-5; J gene: TRBJ1-2; CDR3 length: 13; clone size: -; CDR3 DNA: TGTGCCAGCATAGCAATGGTCGATTCTGGCTACACCTTC; CDR3 protein: CASIAMVDSGYTF
D gene: -; V gene: TRBV7-2; J gene: TRBJ2-3; CDR3 length: 13; clone size: -; CDR3 DNA: TGTGCCAGCACCTCAGCGAGCACAGATACGCAGTATTTT; CDR3 protein: CASTSASTDTQYF
D gene: TRBD1; V gene: TRBV3-1/TRBV3-2; J gene: TRBJ1-6; CDR3 length: 14; clone size: -; CDR3 DNA: TGTGCCAGCAGCCTGACAGGGCTGGGTTCACCCCTCCACTTT; CDR3 protein: CASSLTGLGSPLHF
D gene: -; V gene: TRBV19; J gene: TRBJ1-2; CDR3 length: 12; clone size: -; CDR3 DNA: TGTGCCAGCAGGGACGGCCGATATGGCTACACCTTC; CDR3 protein: CASRDGRYGYTF
D gene: TRBD1; V gene: TRBV30; J gene: TRBJ2-7; CDR3 length: 13; clone size: -; CDR3 DNA: TGTGCCTGGAGTAGGGACAGGGGCTACGAGCAGTACTTC; CDR3 protein: CAWSRDRGYEQYF
D gene: -; V gene: TRBV5-5; J gene: TRBJ1-4; CDR3 length: 16; clone size: -; CDR3 DNA: TGTGCCAGCAGCTTGGCAGGTGGCCTGGTCAGTGAAAAACTGTTTTTT; CDR3 protein: CASSLAGGLVSEKLFF
D gene: -; V gene: TRBV2; J gene: TRBJ1-5; CDR3 length: 16; clone size: once; CDR3 DNA: TGTGCCAGCGTAGACGGACGGGGGGCGGGCAATCAGCCCCAGCATTTT; CDR3 protein: CASVDGRGAGNQPQHF
D gene: -; V gene: TRBV19; J gene: TRBJ2-5; CDR3 length: 14; clone size: -; CDR3 DNA: TGTGCCAGTAGTATATACTGGGGAGGAGGGACCCAGTACTTC; CDR3 protein: CASSIYWGGGTQYF
D gene: -; V gene: TRBV28; J gene: TRBJ1-5; CDR3 length: 13; clone size: -; CDR3 DNA: TGTGCCAGCAGGGTTGCCAGCAATCAGCCCCAGCATTTT; CDR3 protein: CASRVASNQPQHF
D gene: -; V gene: TRBV7-9; J gene: TRBJ1-4; CDR3 length: 14; clone size: -; CDR3 DNA: TGTGCCAGCAGCCCCGGGACTGCGAATGAAAAACTGTTTTTT; CDR3 protein: CASSPGTANEKLFF
D gene: TRBD1; V gene: TRBV27; J gene: TRBJ1-1; CDR3 length: 14; clone size: -; CDR3 DNA: TGTGCCAGCAGATTGGGACAGGGAGTCACTGAAGCTTTCTTT; CDR3 protein: CASRLGQGVTEAFF
D gene: -; V gene: TRBV6-2/TRBV6-3; J gene: TRBJ1-6; CDR3 length: 14; clone size: -; CDR3 DNA: TGTGCCAGCAGTTCGGTGAAGGGGAATTCACCCCTCCACTTT; CDR3 protein: CASSSVKGNSPLHF
D gene: -; V gene: TRBV2; J gene: TRBJ1-1; CDR3 length: 15; clone size: -; CDR3 DNA: TGTGCCACACGACCCAGGGCGACAGGAGAAACTGAAGCTTTCTTT; CDR3 protein: CATRPRATGETEAFF
D gene: TRBD1; V gene: TRBV7-9; J gene: TRBJ2-3; CDR3 length: 14; clone size: few; CDR3 DNA: TGTGCCAGTTCGGGGACAGCCAGCACAGATACGCAGTATTTT; CDR3 protein: CASSGTASTDTQYF
D gene: -; V gene: TRBV12-3/TRBV12-4; J gene: TRBJ1-2; CDR3 length: 12; clone size: -; CDR3 DNA: TGTGCCAGCAGTTTAGTGAAGGGGGGCTACACCTTC; CDR3 protein: CASSLVKGGYTF
D gene: -; V gene: TRBV12-3/TRBV12-4; J gene: TRBJ2-3; CDR3 length: 11; clone size: -; CDR3 DNA: TGTGCCAGCACCAGCACAGATACGCAGTATTTT; CDR3 protein: CASTSTDTQYF
D gene: -; V gene: TRBV7-9; J gene: TRBJ2-1; CDR3 length: 17; clone size: -; CDR3 DNA: TGTGCCAGCAGCTTATGGGACTTCCCCCTCGCGGGGAATGAGCAGTTCTTC; CDR3 protein: CASSLWDFPLAGNEQFF